This TCR beta chain is from a study of regulatory T cells in long-lasting Graves disease. Study information: Patients with new Graves' disease had used antithyroid drugs below 3 months.

Time point specified: newly diagnosed GD, antithyroid drugs for less than 3 months. RNA from PBMCs was the source of the TCR library. Overall study findings and caveats: More public clonotypes were shared by persistent patients (approximately 3,000) than by new patients (roughly 970).

The CDR3 extends over 14 amino acids. V was pared by 6 bases and J by 4 bases, with 7 bases of the junction left unmatched. Per the germline V gene, CDR1 is MNHNS and CDR2 is SASEGT. This clonotype was seen at least ten times. Its antigen is as yet unknown. To make TCR beta libraries, researchers used iRepertoire HTBI primers and Arm-PCR of CDR3 regions. As processed by the authors: Segment identification across samples yielded 62 TRBV and about 14 TRBJ segments. One entry per CDR3 protein results from TCRdb running MiXCR on the multiplex PCR reads. The V and J calls were determined by TCRdb, not by the authors. The repertoire holds about 420,000 distinct CDR3 sequences, with 16% as singletons. This same sample was also part of a study on T cells in Graves' hyperthyroidism and ophthalmopathy.

This TCR came from a woman younger than 30 with Graves disease. V and J are TRBV6-1 and TRBJ2-7; 9 positions agree with TRBD2. The specimen was peripheral blood mononuclear cells (PBMCs), collected at new diagnosis, from a patient treated with antithyroid drugs. CDR3 amino acids: CASSHSGRQYEQYF. In DNA form, the CDR3 reads TGTGCCAGCAGCCATAGCGGGAGACAGTACGAGCAGTACTTC.